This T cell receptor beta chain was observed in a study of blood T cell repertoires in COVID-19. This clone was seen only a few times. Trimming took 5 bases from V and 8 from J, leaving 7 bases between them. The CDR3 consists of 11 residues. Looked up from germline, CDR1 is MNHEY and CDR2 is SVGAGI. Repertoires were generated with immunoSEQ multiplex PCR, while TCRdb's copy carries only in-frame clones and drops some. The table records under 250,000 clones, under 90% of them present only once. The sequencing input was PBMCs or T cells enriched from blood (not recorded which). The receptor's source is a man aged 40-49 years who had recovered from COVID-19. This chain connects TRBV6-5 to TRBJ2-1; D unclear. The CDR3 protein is CASSTVDEQFF. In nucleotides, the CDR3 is TGTGCCAGCAGTACGGTTGATGAGCAGTTCTTC.